A single sample gave rise to the 21 T cell receptor beta chains below, sequenced in a study of post-analysis software for immune sequencing data. Findings and limits, study-wide: TRBV5-6, TRBV5-1 and TRBV20-1 belonged to a set of about five TRBV segments that were more frequent in patients than controls.

Their recognized antigens are unknown. The authors incorporated unique molecular identifiers into the TCR beta cDNA libraries. Using its own MiXCR run on the PCR reads, TCRdb lists one record per CDR3 protein. The sample has about 430,000 distinct CDR3 sequences, 30% to 45% seen once. The sample taken for sequencing was blood. The receptors shown here come from a girl under 10 years old with multiple sclerosis.

This clonotype was counted ten times or more. The chain recombines TRBV2 with TRBJ1-1; no definite D call. V lost 4 bases and J 2 bases, leaving 8 bases between the germline ends. The germline gives CDR1 SNHLY, CDR2 FYNNEI. CDR3 length: 13 amino acids. This chain's CDR3 is CASSVSGNTEAFF. The DNA for the CDR3 is TGTGCCAGCAGTGTTTCGGGCAACACTGAAGCTTTCTTT.

V gene TRBV6-5 combines with J gene TRBJ2-2; 11 nucleotides line up with TRBD2. This CDR3 comprises 16 residues. Germline-derived CDR1 and CDR2 are MNHEY and SVGAGI. The junction had 8 bases not matched to a gene; V was cut back by 7 bases and J by 4 bases. CDR3 in amino acids: CASTALAGGTTGELFF. CDR3 sequence (DNA): TGTGCCAGCACCGCCCTAGCGGGGGGTACCACCGGGGAGCTGTTTTTT.

This clonotype has more than one count but fewer than ten. The genes are TRBV6-5 and TRBJ1-1; D unresolved. The CDR3 consists of 15 residues. The V end lost 5 bases, the J end lost 0 bases, and 13 bases lay between the germline ends. Germline V gives CDR1 MNHEY, CDR2 SVGAGI. DNA for the CDR3: TGTGCCAGCAGTCAACACCAGGCTTTGAACACTGAAGCTTTCTTT. Translating gives CASSQHQALNTEAFF.

This clonotype was observed a few times. The gene calls are TRBV7-2 and TRBJ2-1; no reliable D call. CDR3 length: 17 amino acids. Germline V lookup: CDR1 SGHTA, CDR2 FQGNSA. V gave up 1 base and J gave up 5 bases, with 18 bases separating them. The CDR3 is CASSLGSPPRYNNEQFF. The CDR3 DNA reads as TGTGCCAGCAGCTTAGGTTCCCCACCTCGATACAACAATGAGCAGTTCTTC.

This chain connects TRBV12-3 or TRBV12-4 to TRBJ1-5, with D uncertain. This CDR3 has 16 residues. V was shortened by 5 bases and J by 0 bases, with 14 bases between the two germline ends. For the CDR3, the DNA is TGTGCCAGCAGTCTCGGACCGAATTATAGCAATCAGCCCCAGCATTTT. Amino acid sequence: CASSLGPNYSNQPQHF.

The chain carries TRBV12-3 or TRBV12-4 and TRBJ1-1; tentatively, D is TRBD1 (5 bases). CDR3 size: 14 residues. The germline V and J ends were trimmed by 7 bases and 10 bases, with 22 bases remaining between them. CDR3 sequence (DNA): TGTGCCAGCACCCGGACACGGGGCCAGTTGGGAGCTTTCTTT. Translating gives CASTRTRGQLGAFF.

The V call is TRBV20-1, the J call TRBJ2-6; no clear D gene. Germline V CDR1 and CDR2: DFQATT, SNEGSKA (reference sequence). This CDR3 region has 13 residues. Between the trimmed V and J ends, which lost 6 bases and 0 bases, there was a span of 6 bases. The CDR3 coding sequence is TGCAGTGCCGAGGCCTCTGGGGCCAACGTCCTGACTTTC. This gives the protein CSAEASGANVLTF.

CDR3 bases: TGTGCCACCAGCAGTACAGGGCAGCAACCCCCTAACTATGGCTACACCTTC. It yields the protein CATSSTGQQPPNYGYTF. The V call is TRBV15, the J call TRBJ1-2, with D possibly being TRBD1 (6 bases). The V gene lost 3 bases and the J gene lost 0 bases, with 17 bases spanning the gap. CDR1 is LNHNV and CDR2 is YYDKDF in the germline V gene (reference sequence). The CDR3 is 17 residues long.

The rearrangement links TRBV15 to TRBJ2-3, with 10 bases identical to TRBD1. The germline gives CDR1 LNHNV, CDR2 YYDKDF (reference sequence). J gave up 6 bases and V 5 bases, and 8 bases lay outside the gene matches. The CDR3 is 15 amino acids. The CDR3 region is CATSPDRGRMDTQYF. The CDR3 nucleotides are TGTGCCACCAGCCCGGACAGGGGGAGGATGGATACGCAGTATTTT.

This chain uses TRBV4-3 with TRBJ2-1; no definite D call. This CDR3 is 14 amino acids long. CDR1 is LGHNA and CDR2 is YSLEER in the germline V gene. The V end lost 2 bases, the J end lost 4 bases, and 9 bases lay between the germline ends. The CDR3 is CASSQQIQYNEQFF. In nucleotides, the CDR3 is TGCGCCAGCAGCCAACAGATCCAATACAATGAGCAGTTCTTC.

The rearrangement links TRBV12-3 or TRBV12-4 to TRBJ1-4; D unclear. This CDR3 region has 14 residues. With 5 bases removed from V and 8 bases from J, the gap between germline ends came to 15 bases. Here the CDR3 reads CASSAGREKEKLFF. The CDR3 nucleotides read TGTGCCAGCAGTGCCGGGAGGGAGAAAGAAAAACTGTTTTTT.

The chain links TRBV28 to TRBJ1-6; TRBD1 agrees at 9 bases. The CDR3 spans 16 residues. V dropped 7 bases and J dropped 6; count of bases not matched to a gene: 10. CDR1 and CDR2 (germline): MDHEN, SYDVKM. The CDR3 DNA reads as TGTGCCAGCACCACGGCCGGGACAGGGAGTAATTCACCCCTCCACTTT. Encoded protein: CASTTAGTGSNSPLHF.

This clonotype was detected only a few times. The J gene is TRBJ1-4, the V gene TRBV10-1; D uncertain. V gave up 6 bases and J gave up 7 bases, with 18 bases separating them. This CDR3 contains 15 residues. Germline values: CDR1 WNHNN, CDR2 SYGVQD (reference sequence). For the CDR3, the DNA is TGCGCCAGCAGGATAAGGCTGGGGATCGGTGAAAAACTGTTTTTT. Protein sequence: CASRIRLGIGEKLFF.

This chain joins TRBV10-2 and TRBJ2-1, with D possibly TRBD1 on 5 matching bases. CDR1 and CDR2 from the germline V gene are WSHSY and SAAADI. The CDR3 totals 14 residues. Trimming cost V 5 bases and J 0 bases, with 8 bases left between them. The CDR3 nucleotides read TGCGCCAGCAGTCCAGACAGCTCCTACAATGAGCAGTTCTTC. It translates to CASSPDSSYNEQFF.

This clonotype showed up just a few times. The chain uses TRBV20-1 and TRBJ2-7, with TRBD2 matching over 7 bases. The CDR3 has 14 amino acids. V gave up 0 bases and J gave up 0 bases; unmatched junction bases: 2. Germline V gene data show CDR1 as DFQATT and CDR2 as SNEGSKA (reference sequence). The CDR3 loop is CSARDSGRSYEQYF. The DNA of the CDR3 is TGCAGTGCTAGAGATAGCGGGCGCTCCTACGAGCAGTACTTC.

The V call is TRBV28, the J call TRBJ2-5, with D possibly matching TRBD1 (6 bases). CDR1 and CDR2 (germline): MDHEN, SYDVKM. The CDR3 length is 15 residues. Trimming shortened V by 7 bases and J by 5 bases, and 20 bases separated the two germline ends. The CDR3 reads CASTTRTEVGETQYF. The CDR3 DNA sequence: TGTGCCAGCACCACTCGGACAGAGGTGGGGGAGACCCAGTACTTC.

J is TRBJ2-1 and V is TRBV6-2 or TRBV6-3; D is perhaps TRBD2 (5 bases). This CDR3 spans 14 amino acids. The ends were cut back, 3 bases at V and 5 bases at J, with 11 bases in the middle. Per the germline V gene, CDR1 is MNHEY and CDR2 is SVGEGT. The CDR3 nucleotides read TGTGCCAGCAGTTATCTGAGCGGCAACAATGAGCAGTTCTTC. It encodes CASSYLSGNNEQFF.

The gene calls are TRBV30 and TRBJ1-1, with D perhaps TRBD1 (5 bases). The CDR3 extends over 14 amino acids. Germline CDR1 is GTSNPN and CDR2 is SVGIG (reference sequence). V was pared by 3 bases and J by 3 bases, with 14 bases between. The CDR3 region is CAWSITKTDTEAFF. The CDR3 nucleotides are TGTGCCTGGAGCATCACTAAGACAGACACTGAAGCTTTCTTT.

The gene calls are TRBV7-2 and TRBJ1-5, with a tentative D call TRBD1 (6 bases). Per germline, CDR1 SGHTA and CDR2 FQGNSA. CDR3 size: 13 residues. Trimming removed 5 bases at V and 7 bases at J, with 12 bases between. The CDR3 protein is CASSPNRDQPQHF. Here the CDR3 DNA reads TGTGCCAGCAGCCCAAACAGGGACCAGCCCCAGCATTTT.

This clonotype was found once. The chain recombines TRBV29-1 with TRBJ2-1; 8 bases fit TRBD2. The CDR3 loop spans 17 amino acids. Germline loops: CDR1 SQVTM, CDR2 ANQGSEA. V trimming: 6 bases; J trimming: 4 bases; junction bases outside the gene matches: 17. This CDR3 reads CSVPGPYTGGSYNEQFF. The CDR3 nucleotides read TGCAGCGTCCCCGGCCCCTATACGGGAGGGTCGTACAATGAGCAGTTCTTC.

The sample holds a few counts of this clonotype. V usage is TRBV12-3 or TRBV12-4 and J usage is TRBJ2-5; 7 positions agree with TRBD1. After removal of 5 bases from V and 5 bases from J, the junction contained 8 bases not matched to a gene. This CDR3 comprises 14 residues. The CDR3 bases are TGTGCCAGCAGTCCAGGACAGGTGTGGGAGACCCAGTACTTC. Its protein product is CASSPGQVWETQYF.